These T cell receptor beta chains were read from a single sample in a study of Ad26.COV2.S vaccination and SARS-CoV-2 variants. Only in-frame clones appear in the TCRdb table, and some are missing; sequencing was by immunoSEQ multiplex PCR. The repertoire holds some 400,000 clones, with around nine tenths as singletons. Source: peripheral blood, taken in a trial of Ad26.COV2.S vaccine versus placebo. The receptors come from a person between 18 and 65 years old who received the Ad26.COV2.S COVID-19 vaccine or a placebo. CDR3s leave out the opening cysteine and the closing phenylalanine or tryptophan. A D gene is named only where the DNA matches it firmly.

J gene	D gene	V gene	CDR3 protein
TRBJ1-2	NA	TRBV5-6	ASSLVGSRYT
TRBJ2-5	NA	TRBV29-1	SVGDGLQETQY
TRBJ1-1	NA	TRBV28	ASSLGGLGGHTEAF
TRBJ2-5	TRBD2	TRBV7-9	ASSPIGLAGVETQY
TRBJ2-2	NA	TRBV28	ASSLTGTGELF
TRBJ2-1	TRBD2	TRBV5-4	ASSISGRAGNEQF
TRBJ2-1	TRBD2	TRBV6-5	ATQMTSGSTDEQF
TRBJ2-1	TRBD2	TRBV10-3	AISEAPGLAGSYNEQF
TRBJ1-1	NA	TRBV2	ASSRRGVRWTEAF
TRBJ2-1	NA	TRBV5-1	ASSLEALPSPYNEQF
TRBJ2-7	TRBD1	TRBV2	ASRGNRDRAYEQY
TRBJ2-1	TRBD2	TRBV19	ASSPSSGRDNEQF
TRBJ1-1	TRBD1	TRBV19	ASTDSGQGNTEAF
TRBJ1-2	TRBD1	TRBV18	ASSQTAGQGNYGYT
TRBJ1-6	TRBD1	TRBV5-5	ASSQGTGGGPYSPLH
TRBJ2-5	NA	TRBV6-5	ASSYSGPWETQY
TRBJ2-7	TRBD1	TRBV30	AWSVPGGGYEQY
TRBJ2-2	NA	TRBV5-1	ASIRDTGELF
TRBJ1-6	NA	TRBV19	ASSMGRKSSYNSPLH
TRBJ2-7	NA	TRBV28	ASSFSSSYEQY
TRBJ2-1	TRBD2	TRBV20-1	SASSLPGGDNEQF
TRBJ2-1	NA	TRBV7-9	ASSLTASYNEQF
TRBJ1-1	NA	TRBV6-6	ASSYSTGTEAF
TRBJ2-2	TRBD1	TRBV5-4	ASSSRDSRNTGELF
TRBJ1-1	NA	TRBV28	ASSLKGKHTEAF
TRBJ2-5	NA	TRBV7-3	ASSKGGTETQY
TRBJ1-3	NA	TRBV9	ASSATGLPGNTIY
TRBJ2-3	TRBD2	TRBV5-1	ASSPGGGKGTDTQY
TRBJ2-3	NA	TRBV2	ASSLTGASTDTQY
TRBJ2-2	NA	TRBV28	ASSSNPPPPRKWNTGELF
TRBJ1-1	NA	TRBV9	ASSEGQNTEAF
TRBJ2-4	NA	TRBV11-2	ASSVTGFLAKNIQY
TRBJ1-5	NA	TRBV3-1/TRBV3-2	ASSQETGAGNQPQH
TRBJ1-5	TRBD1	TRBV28	ASYRGLQPQH
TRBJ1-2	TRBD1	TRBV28	ASSPWTGLRGYT
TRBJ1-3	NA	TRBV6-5	ASSPQAFSGNTIY
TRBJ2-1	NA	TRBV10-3	AISATRNEQF
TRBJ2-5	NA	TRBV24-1	ATSGRGPFELQYQETQY
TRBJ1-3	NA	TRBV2	ASSERGPSSSGNTIY
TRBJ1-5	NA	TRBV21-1	ASTDRARPPQH
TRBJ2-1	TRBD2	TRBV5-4	ASSLTSGSNNEQF
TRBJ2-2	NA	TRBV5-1	ASSLSPMGLGSNTGELF
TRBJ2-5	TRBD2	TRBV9	ASSVGAGGPQTQY
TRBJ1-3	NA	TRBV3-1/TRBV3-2	ASSQSGVRNTIY
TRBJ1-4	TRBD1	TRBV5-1	ASSLAGQGKVEKLF
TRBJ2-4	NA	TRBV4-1	ASSPDVKNIQY
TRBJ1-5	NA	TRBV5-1	ASSLEAGGRNQPQH
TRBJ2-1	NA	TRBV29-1	SVERESYNEQF
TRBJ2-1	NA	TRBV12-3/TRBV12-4	ASSLGTYNEQF
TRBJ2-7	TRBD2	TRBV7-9	ASSRLAGSSYEQY
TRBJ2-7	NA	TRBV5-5	ASSLAGQGKYEQY
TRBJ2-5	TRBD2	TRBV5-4	ASSSTSGRATETQY